The rows below give T cell receptor beta chains drawn from one sample of a study of T cell responses to AZD1222 COVID-19 vaccine. The table came from immunoSEQ multiplex PCR; TCRdb's copy has only in-frame clones and leaves some out. The data show some 140,000 clones, about 87% seen once. Sequencing used peripheral blood, obtained on day 0 of AZD1222 vaccination. The source of these receptors is an adult in good health. The CDR3 runs from the conserved cysteine through the conserved F or W.

TRBJ1-5	TRBV20-1	CSASVDLRDSFSNQPQHF
TRBJ2-2	TRBV9	CASSPPLAGGWAGELFF
TRBJ1-6	TRBV2	CASSELRDRVSPLHF
TRBJ1-2	TRBV7-2	CASSLGTANYGYTF
TRBJ2-7	TRBV10-3	CAISGADSSYEQYF
TRBJ2-7	TRBV7-8	CASSSRGQGSYEQYF
TRBJ1-5	TRBV18	CASSPYRDQPQHF
TRBJ1-6	TRBV7-2	CASSLGQGGNSPLHF
TRBJ1-1	TRBV5-1	CASRDSMNTEAFF
TRBJ1-1	TRBV6-5	CASLQGRTEAFF
TRBJ2-1	TRBV5-1	CASSPVILENEQFF
TRBJ1-3	TRBV4-3	CASSQGLGRNTIYF
TRBJ2-7	TRBV7-2	CASSLAEGGTTHF
TRBJ2-3	TRBV14	CASSQQRGGYFTDTQYF
TRBJ1-6	TRBV2	CASSVGINSPLHF
TRBJ2-2	TRBV5-1	CASSLYTNTGELFF
TRBJ2-3	TRBV6-2/TRBV6-3	CASSYAGDTQYF
TRBJ2-7	TRBV20-1	CSAKQVYEQYF
TRBJ1-3	TRBV27	CASSLSGTGNTIYF
TRBJ1-2	TRBV4-3	CASSQGTVYGYTF
TRBJ2-5	TRBV7-2	CASSSRTGLETQYF
TRBJ2-6	TRBV5-1	CASSLVGSGANVLTF